Listed below are T cell receptor beta chains from one sample, sequenced in a study of vaccination and CD4 T cells after COVID-19. The antigens for these receptors are not known. TCRdb processed the PCR reads anew with MiXCR; each CDR3 protein has one entry. The sample contains around 27,000 distinct CDR3 sequences, around a third of which appear only once. Here the sequenced sample was CD4+ T cells from blood, cultured in vitro, taken about 7 months after SARS-CoV-2 vaccination. The receptors were sampled from a human donor who had recovered from COVID-19. CDR3s include the opening cysteine and the closing phenylalanine or tryptophan. A D gene is named only where the DNA matches it firmly. Size is omitted from some rows. Given values are once, few, many or a class for expanded clones.

J: TRBJ2-2
V: TRBV6-1
size: NA
D: NA
DNA: TGTGCCAGCAGGAGAGGGAACACCGGGGAGCTGTTTTTT
CDR3: CASRRGNTGELFF

J: TRBJ2-1
V: TRBV6-1
size: few
D: TRBD2
DNA: TGTGCCAACCTGGGGGGCGGGAGGGCTTACAATGAGCAGTTCTTC
CDR3: CANLGGGRAYNEQFF

J: TRBJ2-5
V: TRBV18
size: NA
D: TRBD1
DNA: TGTGCCAGCTCACCTGGGACAGGGCAGGAGACCCAGTACTTC
CDR3: CASSPGTGQETQYF

J: TRBJ2-3
V: TRBV15
size: NA
D: TRBD1
DNA: TGTGCCACCAGCCGGGGACAGGGGATTGCAGATACGCAGTATTTT
CDR3: CATSRGQGIADTQYF

J: TRBJ2-1
V: TRBV19
size: NA
D: TRBD1
DNA: TGTGCCAGTAGTATTGTGCAGGGGGTATACAATGAGCAGTTCTTC
CDR3: CASSIVQGVYNEQFF

J: TRBJ2-7
V: TRBV20-1
size: few
D: TRBD2
DNA: TGCAGTGCTTATGAGCGGGAGGGTATCTACGAGCAGTACTTC
CDR3: CSAYEREGIYEQYF

J: TRBJ1-6
V: TRBV6-1
size: NA
D: NA
DNA: TGTGCCAGCAGTCGGACGGGGTATTCACCCCTCCACTTT
CDR3: CASSRTGYSPLHF

J: TRBJ2-1
V: TRBV20-1
size: few
D: TRBD2
DNA: TGCAGTGCTAGCGGGAGGAGGTCCTACAATGAGCAGTTCTTC
CDR3: CSASGRRSYNEQFF

J: TRBJ2-7
V: TRBV18
size: NA
D: TRBD2
DNA: TGTGCCAGCTCACCAGGACTAGCGAGGTCCTACGAGCAGTACTTC
CDR3: CASSPGLARSYEQYF

J: TRBJ2-3
V: TRBV6-5
size: NA
D: TRBD2
DNA: TGTGCCAGCAGTTTCGGGACTAGCGGCTTTGAAACGCAGTATTTT
CDR3: CASSFGTSGFETQYF

J: TRBJ2-3
V: TRBV6-1
size: NA
D: NA
DNA: TGTGCCAGCAGTGAAGCTCGGGGAACAGATACGCAGTATTTT
CDR3: CASSEARGTDTQYF

J: TRBJ1-2
V: TRBV20-1
size: NA
D: NA
DNA: TGCAGTGCTAGAGATAACTATGGCTACACCTTC
CDR3: CSARDNYGYTF

J: TRBJ2-3
V: TRBV7-9
size: NA
D: TRBD2
DNA: TGTGCCAGCAGCTTAGGGGGCGGGAGGGCCGCAGATACGCAGTATTTT
CDR3: CASSLGGGRAADTQYF

J: TRBJ2-7
V: TRBV19
size: NA
D: TRBD1
DNA: TGTGCCAGTGGGACAGGGTCAGGCTACGAGCAGTACTTC
CDR3: CASGTGSGYEQYF

J: TRBJ2-1
V: TRBV4-1
size: NA
D: TRBD2
DNA: TGCGCCAGCAGCCAAGGACTAGCGGGAGGGAGAAATGAGCAGTTCTTC
CDR3: CASSQGLAGGRNEQFF

J: TRBJ2-1
V: TRBV11-2
size: NA
D: NA
DNA: TGTGCCAGCAGCTATTATGCGGGGCAACAGGTCCACAATGAGCAGTTCTTC
CDR3: CASSYYAGQQVHNEQFF

J: TRBJ2-5
V: TRBV11-2
size: NA
D: TRBD2
DNA: TGTGCCAGCACCCTCCGGGGGGGGGAATTCCAAGAGACCCAGTACTTC
CDR3: CASTLRGGEFQETQYF

J: TRBJ2-7
V: TRBV7-2
size: once
D: NA
DNA: TGTGCCAGCAGCTTAGCCCAGGCGAGCTCCTACGAGCAGTACTTC
CDR3: CASSLAQASSYEQYF

J: TRBJ2-3
V: TRBV5-1
size: NA
D: NA
DNA: TGCGCCAGCAGCTTGAGGACAGCCACAGATACGCAGTATTTT
CDR3: CASSLRTATDTQYF

J: TRBJ1-1
V: TRBV6-1
size: medium-sized
D: NA
DNA: TGTGCCAGCAGTGGAGGGGGGACTGGAGCTTTCTTT
CDR3: CASSGGGTGAFF

J: TRBJ1-1
V: TRBV21-1
size: NA
D: NA
DNA: TGTGCCAGCAGCAAACTTAGGGTGAGGGTGAACACTGAAGCTTTCTTT
CDR3: CASSKLRVRVNTEAFF

J: TRBJ2-7
V: TRBV2
size: NA
D: NA
DNA: TGTGCCAGCAGTCGTGACGGTTACGAGCAGTACTTC
CDR3: CASSRDGYEQYF

J: TRBJ2-2
V: TRBV6-2/TRBV6-3
size: NA
D: TRBD2
DNA: TGTGCCAGCAGGCGACTAGCTCTGCCCGGGGAGCTGTTTTTT
CDR3: CASRRLALPGELFF

J: TRBJ2-2
V: TRBV20-1
size: few
D: TRBD2
DNA: TGCAGTGCTACCCGGGGGAGTAGCGGGAGAGCCGGGGAGCTGTTTTTT
CDR3: CSATRGSSGRAGELFF

J: TRBJ2-1
V: TRBV28
size: NA
D: TRBD1
DNA: TGTGCCAGCCCCCCCGTAAGGACAGGAGCCTACAATGAGCAGTTCTTC
CDR3: CASPPVRTGAYNEQFF

J: TRBJ2-5
V: TRBV4-1
size: NA
D: TRBD2
DNA: TGCGCCAGCAGCCAGGCCACCCGACTAGCGGGGGTCCAAGAGACCCAGTACTTC
CDR3: CASSQATRLAGVQETQYF

J: TRBJ1-1
V: TRBV7-2
size: NA
D: TRBD1
DNA: TGTGCCAGCAGCGGGACAGGGCGGGCTGAAGCTTTCTTT
CDR3: CASSGTGRAEAFF

J: TRBJ2-7
V: TRBV20-1
size: NA
D: NA
DNA: TGCAGTGCCCGCAGTCTCTCCTACGAGCAGTACTTC
CDR3: CSARSLSYEQYF

J: TRBJ2-7
V: TRBV7-2
size: few
D: NA
DNA: TGTGCCAGCAGCTTAGCGGACCACGAGCAGTACTTC
CDR3: CASSLADHEQYF

J: TRBJ1-2
V: TRBV5-1
size: few
D: TRBD1
DNA: TGCGCCAGCAGCTTGGGGGACAGGGCGATCTACACCTTC
CDR3: CASSLGDRAIYTF

J: TRBJ2-2
V: TRBV4-1
size: NA
D: TRBD1
DNA: TGCGCCAGCACGTCTAACAGGGGCACCGGGGAGCTGTTTTTT
CDR3: CASTSNRGTGELFF

J: TRBJ1-5
V: TRBV27
size: NA
D: TRBD1
DNA: TGTGCCAGCAGTCTTTACTTCGAACAGGGGGCCCGCAATCAGCCCCAGCATTTT
CDR3: CASSLYFEQGARNQPQHF

J: TRBJ2-5
V: TRBV6-1
size: NA
D: NA
DNA: TGTGCCAGCAGTAGCGGGCATTCGTACCAAGAGACCCAGTACTTC
CDR3: CASSSGHSYQETQYF

J: TRBJ1-1
V: TRBV20-1
size: few
D: NA
DNA: TGCAGTGCTCCCAGGGAGCCGTCTTTGAACACTGAAGCTTTCTTT
CDR3: CSAPREPSLNTEAFF

J: TRBJ2-3
V: TRBV11-3
size: few
D: NA
DNA: TGTGCCAGCAGCCTCGGGGTCCCCCCAGATACGCAGTATTTT
CDR3: CASSLGVPPDTQYF

J: TRBJ1-1
V: TRBV20-1
size: few
D: TRBD1
DNA: TGCAGTGCTAGAGTAGGGGGGACAGGGGGGAACACTGAAGCTTTCTTT
CDR3: CSARVGGTGGNTEAFF